This note documents a single TCR beta chain sequence. Its specific antigen is unknown. Base-call qualities are not available, and no considerably larger clone is one nucleotide away. At the junction V is shortened by 0 bases and J by 2 bases, with 10 bases in between. The CDR3 starts with the cysteine, ends with the phenylalanine, and has 15 residues. The CDR3 DNA has 45 bases and is translated from base 1. The germline V gene encodes CDR1 ENHRY and CDR2 SYGVKD. No immune events such as infections were documented for the healthy donors during the collection period. To calibrate time-dependent variance in a beta-binomial model of T-cell clone differential abundance, blood repertoires from healthy donors were used as a training cohort. The training cohort included around ten healthy donors, of whom 3 were female and 7 were male. On average the donors were 43 years old, and their ages spanned about 25 to 64 years. Obtained from a commercial supplier, whole blood was collected from each healthy donor at three time points set 2 to 3 weeks apart. For immunosequencing, genomic DNA was extracted from whole blood that had not been sorted.

These data belong to a study of identifying expanded T cells in peripheral blood (dated by TCRdb to 2018 to 2020). With respect to the entire study: Technical replicates were generated by sequencing separate aliquots of the same genomic DNA pool, with four replicates compared pairwise.

Overall study outcomes, separate from this receptor: Both the number of clones called differentially abundant and the false-positive rate were significantly reduced by the beta-binomial model across all healthy-donor time intervals. It was expected by the authors that biological variance in healthy repertoires might increase further over much longer intervals, such as months to years. In all healthy donors, the variance in clone template counts between samples taken about 14 days apart rose significantly as total template count increased. Approximately 1.1 differentially abundant clones were flagged by the binomial model between technical replicates, whereas about 16 and 19 were flagged over around two weeks and four weeks, respectively.

The immunoSEQ Assay, which relies on bias-controlled multiplex PCR amplification of genomic DNA, was used to profile TCRbeta CDR3 regions. On the study's bioinformatics: To quantify the absolute abundance of each unique TCRbeta CDR3 region, the sequences were collapsed and filtered. Differential abundance was tested with two models: a binomial (Fisher-equivalent) model and a beta-binomial model that adds time-dependent variance fitted from healthy donors. Clones with fewer than 5 combined templates were removed, and a clone was called differentially abundant if the clone's Benjamini-Hochberg FDR was below 0.01. In the beta-binomial model, variance was expressed as a function of the total template count across the two samples, in the form v = (b*log(k)+a)^2. The source is immuneACCESS, and TCRdb retained only in-frame sequences with V and J called. Part of the clones is not carried over; for the studies checked, unresolved V genes explain less than half of this, and the remainder is unexplained. The DNA was the basis for D and trimming; V, J and clone size are from that table. Recorded for this sample are 80,000 to 95,000 clones; approximately 89% of them occurred a single time. The ten biggest clones cover 4% to 4.5% of the sample.

The sequence came from a person aged 18 to 75 in good health. Sequenced sample: blood. Rearrangement joined TRBV10-3 to TRBJ1-2; TRBD1 is a possible D gene, resting on 6 matching bases. In nucleotide form, the sequence is TGTGCCATCAGTGAGTCGAACGGGGGCAACTATGGCTACACCTTC. Its protein reads: CAISESNGGNYGYTF.